This TCR beta chain was recorded in a study of human T cells and chemical hapten exposure. About the study: Minor volume differences among pooled libraries chiefly drove per-sample TCR yield variation. General study points: Controls formed significantly fewer large CDR3 similarity clusters than expanded TCRs did. Because they had alopecia, donors may respond immunologically unlike healthy people.

Source study methods: Counts of TCRs in each sample centred on a median of around 96,000 and extended from approximately 21,000 to 630,000. MiXCR, run by TCRdb on the RACE reads, gives a single entry per CDR3 protein. Clone size and V and J calls follow TCRdb, not the original study. Of about 380,000 distinct CDR3 sequences listed, 4.8% are singletons. The sample's time point: patch test 1, 2 weeks after DPC sensitization. Treatment: therapeutic diphenylcyclopropenone sensitization with weekly scalp DPC. Germline V gene sequence: CDR1 MDHEN, CDR2 SYDVKM. There are 14 residues in the CDR3. V was cut by 4 bases and J by 7 bases, with 17 bases left in between. This clonotype has only a few counts. Its antigen remains unidentified.

The TCR originated in a woman aged 45-60 years with alopecia areata. Some clones in this sample may be carry-over from other donors' samples. The starting material was whole blood, obtained in connection with sensitization to the hapten diphenylcyclopropenone (DPC). The chain is built from TRBV28 and TRBJ2-7; D gene unclear. The CDR3 sequence: CASSSTKSRIEQYF. As DNA, the CDR3 is TGTGCCAGCAGTTCCACGAAATCGCGTATTGAGCAGTACTTC.